The 9 T cell receptor beta chains below were found in one sample sequenced in a study of T-cell memory formation after mild COVID-19. TCRdb called the 5' RACE reads again in MiXCR, with one record for every CDR3 protein. The sample consists of 450,000 or so distinct CDR3 sequences, around a quarter of them appearing once. Sequencing was performed on PBMCs or a T cell subset sorted from them (not recorded which). These receptors came from an adult woman who had mild COVID-19 (a few samples of this study predate the infection). Cell type and time point are not known.

This rearrangement joins TRBV9 to TRBJ1-1; D is undetermined. The CDR3 extends over 16 amino acids. Per the germline V gene, CDR1 is SGDLS and CDR2 is YYNGEE. Between the trimmed V and J ends, which lost 4 bases and 1 base, there was a span of 17 bases. The DNA of the CDR3 is TGTGCCAGCAGCCCTCGACGAGGTGGAGGGAACACTGAAGCTTTCTTT. Amino acid sequence: CASSPRRGGGNTEAFF.

The V gene is TRBV7-2, the J gene TRBJ1-4; no firm D call. The CDR3 is made up of 15 amino acids. Germline lookup yields CDR1 SGHTA and CDR2 FQGNSA. With 0 bases removed from V and 3 bases from J, the gap between germline ends came to 8 bases. CDR3 nucleotide sequence: TGTGCCAGCAGCTTAGCTGGGGTCCCTAATGAAAAACTGTTTTTT. This codes for CASSLAGVPNEKLFF.

The CDR3 reads CASSQDWAVTEAFF. The CDR3 DNA reads as TGCGCCAGCAGCCAAGATTGGGCAGTCACTGAAGCTTTCTTT. This chain connects TRBV4-1 to TRBJ1-1, with no clear D. The CDR3 length is 14 residues. Germline-derived CDR1 and CDR2 are MGHRA and YSYEKL. The germline V and J ends were trimmed by 0 bases and 4 bases, with 9 bases remaining between them.

The sample holds a few counts of this clonotype. This rearrangement joins TRBV6-5 to TRBJ1-2; D is unresolved. Germline-derived CDR1 and CDR2 are MNHEY and SVGAGI. The V end was cut by 0 bases, the J end by 4 bases, with 12 bases between. This CDR3 is 15 amino acids long. CDR3 in DNA: TGTGCCAGCAGTTACTCGACGGCGGCCGTCTATGGCTACACCTTC. It yields the protein CASSYSTAAVYGYTF.

This clonotype was observed a few times. This chain links TRBV5-1 with TRBJ2-5, with D maybe TRBD1 (6 bases). There are 14 residues in the CDR3. The V end lost 2 bases, the J end lost 5 bases, and 13 bases lay between the germline ends. In germline, CDR1 is SGHRS, CDR2 YFSETQ. The CDR3 reads CASSLGGLEETQYF. CDR3 in DNA: TGCGCCAGCAGCTTAGGGGGTTTGGAGGAGACCCAGTACTTC.

This clonotype appeared a few times. The V call is TRBV6-5, the J call TRBJ2-1; a possible D gene is TRBD2 (6 bases). V lost 8 bases and J 0 bases, leaving 11 bases between the germline ends. Germline assignment: CDR1 MNHEY and CDR2 SVGAGI. The CDR3 is 14 amino acids. The CDR3 DNA reads TGTGCCAGCGGGAGGTCGAGCTCCTACAATGAGCAGTTCTTC. Translating it yields CASGRSSSYNEQFF.

The chain links TRBV5-6 to TRBJ2-1; 10 bases fit TRBD2. This CDR3 contains 16 residues. Germline lookup yields CDR1 SGHDT and CDR2 YYEEEE. The V gene end was trimmed by 4 bases and the J gene end by 2 bases; junction bases not matched to a gene: 6. Written as DNA, the CDR3 is TGTGCCAGCAGCCAAGATCTAGCGGGGGCCTACAATGAGCAGTTCTTC. Its protein product is CASSQDLAGAYNEQFF.

Only a few counts were recorded for this clonotype. The V gene is TRBV29-1, the J gene TRBJ2-2; 8 nucleotides align to TRBD1. V was pared by 2 bases and J by 4 bases, with 0 bases of the junction left unmatched. The CDR3 spans 13 residues. Germline CDR1 reads SQVTM; CDR2 reads ANQGSEA. DNA of the CDR3: TGCAGCGTTGAAACAGGGGGCACCGGGGAGCTGTTTTTT. Its protein is CSVETGGTGELFF.

The gene calls are TRBV24-1 and TRBJ2-2, with 12 bases aligning to TRBD2. The CDR3 consists of 19 residues. V lost 7 bases to trimming and J lost 1 base; unmatched junction nucleotides: 12. Germline-derived CDR1 and CDR2 are KGHDR and SFDVKD. The CDR3 sequence: CATRFRLAGESRNTGELFF. CDR3 DNA sequence: TGTGCCACCAGATTCAGACTAGCGGGAGAATCTAGGAACACCGGGGAGCTGTTTTTT.